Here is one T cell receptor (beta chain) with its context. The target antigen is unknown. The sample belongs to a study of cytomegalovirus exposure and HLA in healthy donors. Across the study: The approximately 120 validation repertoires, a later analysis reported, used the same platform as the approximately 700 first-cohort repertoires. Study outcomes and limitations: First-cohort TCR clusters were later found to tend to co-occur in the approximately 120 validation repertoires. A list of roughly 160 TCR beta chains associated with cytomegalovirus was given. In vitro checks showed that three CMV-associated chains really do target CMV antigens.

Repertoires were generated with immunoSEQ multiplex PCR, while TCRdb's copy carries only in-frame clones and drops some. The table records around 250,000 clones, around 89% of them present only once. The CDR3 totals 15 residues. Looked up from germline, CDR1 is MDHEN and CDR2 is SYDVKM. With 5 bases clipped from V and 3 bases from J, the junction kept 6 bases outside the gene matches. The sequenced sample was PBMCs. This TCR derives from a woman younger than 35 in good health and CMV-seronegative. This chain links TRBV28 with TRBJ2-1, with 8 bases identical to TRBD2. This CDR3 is CASSTSGLDYNEQFF. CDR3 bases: TGTGCCAGCAGTACCTCGGGACTAGACTACAATGAGCAGTTCTTC.